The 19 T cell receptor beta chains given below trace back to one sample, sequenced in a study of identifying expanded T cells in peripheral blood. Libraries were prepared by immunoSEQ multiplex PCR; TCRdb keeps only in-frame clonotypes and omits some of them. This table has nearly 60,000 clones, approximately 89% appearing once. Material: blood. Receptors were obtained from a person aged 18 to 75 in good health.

CDR3 protein: CASSQEGQVLGYTF. The CDR3 DNA sequence: TGCGCCAGCAGCCAAGAAGGACAGGTGCTTGGCTACACCTTC. The chain uses TRBV4-1 and TRBJ1-2, with 7 bases aligning to TRBD1. V lost 0 bases, J lost 7 bases, and 5 bases stayed unmatched. Looked up from germline, CDR1 is MGHRA and CDR2 is YSYEKL. The CDR3 length is 14 residues.

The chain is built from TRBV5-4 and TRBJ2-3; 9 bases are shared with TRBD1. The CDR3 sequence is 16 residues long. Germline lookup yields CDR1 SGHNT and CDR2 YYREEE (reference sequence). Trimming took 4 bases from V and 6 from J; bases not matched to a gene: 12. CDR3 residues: CASSPPEGQGVDTQYF. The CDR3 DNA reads TGTGCCAGCAGCCCCCCGGAGGGACAGGGTGTCGATACGCAGTATTTT. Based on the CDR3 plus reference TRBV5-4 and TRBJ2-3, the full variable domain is ETGVTQSPTHLIKTRGQQVTLRCSSQSGHNTVSWYQQALGQGPQFIFQYYREEENGRGNFPPRFSGLQFPNYSSELNVNALELDDSALYLCASSPPEGQGVDTQYFGPGTRLTVL.

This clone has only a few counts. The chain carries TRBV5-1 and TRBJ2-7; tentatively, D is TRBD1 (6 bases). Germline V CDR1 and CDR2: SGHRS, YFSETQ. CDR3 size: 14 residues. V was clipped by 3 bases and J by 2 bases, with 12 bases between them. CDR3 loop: CASSSVQGAYEQYF. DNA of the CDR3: TGCGCCAGCAGCTCGGTACAGGGTGCCTACGAGCAGTACTTC. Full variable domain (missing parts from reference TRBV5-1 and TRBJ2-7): KAGVTQTPRYLIKTRGQQVTLSCSPISGHRSVSWYQQTPGQGLQFLFEYFSETQRNKGNFPGRFSGRQFSNSRSEMNVSTLELGDSALYLCASSSVQGAYEQYFGPGTRLTVT.

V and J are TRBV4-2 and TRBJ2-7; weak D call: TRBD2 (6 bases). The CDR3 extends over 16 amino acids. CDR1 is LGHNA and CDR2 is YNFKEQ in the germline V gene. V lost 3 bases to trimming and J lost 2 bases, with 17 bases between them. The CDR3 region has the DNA TGTGCCAGCAGCCACAACCGCGGGGTCTCAGCCTACGAGCAGTACTTC. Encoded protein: CASSHNRGVSAYEQYF.

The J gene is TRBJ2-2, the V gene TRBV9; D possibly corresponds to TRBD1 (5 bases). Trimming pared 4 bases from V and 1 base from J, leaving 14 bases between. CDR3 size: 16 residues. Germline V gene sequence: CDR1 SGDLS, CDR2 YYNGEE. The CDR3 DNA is TGTGCCAGCAGCCCCCGGACACTTCAGAACACCGGGGAGCTGTTTTTT. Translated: CASSPRTLQNTGELFF. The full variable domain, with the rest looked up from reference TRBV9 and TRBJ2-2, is DSGVTQTPKHLITATGQRVTLRCSPRSGDLSVYWYQQSLDQGLQFLIQYYNGEERAKGNILERFSAQQFPDLHSELNLSSLELGDSALYFCASSPRTLQNTGELFFGEGSRLTVL.

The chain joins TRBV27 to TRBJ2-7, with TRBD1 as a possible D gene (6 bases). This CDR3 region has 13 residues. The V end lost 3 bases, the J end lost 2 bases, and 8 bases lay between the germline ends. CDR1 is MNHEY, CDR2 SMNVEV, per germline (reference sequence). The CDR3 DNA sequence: TGTGCCAGCAGTTTCGGACAGACCTACGAGCAGTACTTC. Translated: CASSFGQTYEQYF.

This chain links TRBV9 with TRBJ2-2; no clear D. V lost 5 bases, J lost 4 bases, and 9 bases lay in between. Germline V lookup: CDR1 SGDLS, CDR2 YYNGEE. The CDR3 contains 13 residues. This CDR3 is CASSVGLTGELFF. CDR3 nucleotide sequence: TGTGCCAGCAGTGTCGGCCTCACCGGGGAGCTGTTTTTT.

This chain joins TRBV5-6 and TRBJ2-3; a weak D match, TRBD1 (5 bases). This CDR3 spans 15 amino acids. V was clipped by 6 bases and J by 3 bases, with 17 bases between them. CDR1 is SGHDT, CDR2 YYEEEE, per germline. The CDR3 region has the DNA TGTGCCAGCACCAGAACCCAGGGATCAACAGATACGCAGTATTTT. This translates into CASTRTQGSTDTQYF.

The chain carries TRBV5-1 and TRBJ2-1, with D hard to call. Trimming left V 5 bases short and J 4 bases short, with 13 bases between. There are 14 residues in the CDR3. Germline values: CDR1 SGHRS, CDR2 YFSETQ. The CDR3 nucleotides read TGCGCCAGCAGTCCCCTGGACGGATACAATGAGCAGTTCTTC. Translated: CASSPLDGYNEQFF.

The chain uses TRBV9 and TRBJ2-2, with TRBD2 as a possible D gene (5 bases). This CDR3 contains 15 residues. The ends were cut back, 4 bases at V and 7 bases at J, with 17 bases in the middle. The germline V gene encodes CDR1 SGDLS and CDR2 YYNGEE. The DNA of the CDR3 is TGTGCCAGCAGCCCGGACGGATACCGGGGCGGGGAGCTGTTTTTT. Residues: CASSPDGYRGGELFF.

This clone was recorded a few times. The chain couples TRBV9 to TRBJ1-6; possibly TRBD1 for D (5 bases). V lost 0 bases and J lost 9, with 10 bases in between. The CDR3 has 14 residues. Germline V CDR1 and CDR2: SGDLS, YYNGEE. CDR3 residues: CASSVAEGSSPLHF. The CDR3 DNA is TGTGCCAGCAGCGTAGCGGAGGGGAGTTCACCCCTCCACTTT.

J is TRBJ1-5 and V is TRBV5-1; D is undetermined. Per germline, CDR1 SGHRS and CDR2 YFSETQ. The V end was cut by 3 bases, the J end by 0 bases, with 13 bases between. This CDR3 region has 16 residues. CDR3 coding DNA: TGCGCCAGCAGCTCCCAACCGGGAGTTAGCAATCAGCCCCAGCATTTT. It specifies CASSSQPGVSNQPQHF.

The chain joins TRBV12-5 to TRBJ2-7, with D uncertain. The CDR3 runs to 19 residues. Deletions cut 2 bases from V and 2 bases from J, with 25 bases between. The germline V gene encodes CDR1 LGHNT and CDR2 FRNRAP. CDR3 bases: TGTGCTAGTGGTTTGCCCGTCTCCCCACCGAACCTACGACCCTACGAGCAGTACTTC. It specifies CASGLPVSPPNLRPYEQYF.

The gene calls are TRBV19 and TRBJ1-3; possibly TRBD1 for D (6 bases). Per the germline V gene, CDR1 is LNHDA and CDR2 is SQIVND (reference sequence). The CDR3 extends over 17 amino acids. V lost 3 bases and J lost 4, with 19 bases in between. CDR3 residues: CASSIPGHKSLGNTIYF. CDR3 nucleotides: TGTGCCAGTAGTATTCCGGGACATAAGTCACTCGGAAACACCATATATTTT.

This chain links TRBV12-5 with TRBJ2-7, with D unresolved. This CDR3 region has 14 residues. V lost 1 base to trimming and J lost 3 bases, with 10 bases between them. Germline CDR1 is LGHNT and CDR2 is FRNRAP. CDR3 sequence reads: CASGLEANLYEQYF. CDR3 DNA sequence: TGTGCTAGTGGTTTGGAAGCCAATCTCTACGAGCAGTACTTC.

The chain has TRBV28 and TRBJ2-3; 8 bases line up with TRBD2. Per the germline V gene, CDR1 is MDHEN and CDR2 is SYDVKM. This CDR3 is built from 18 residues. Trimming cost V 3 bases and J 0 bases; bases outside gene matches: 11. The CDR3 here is CASSFSPGLGSSTDTQYF. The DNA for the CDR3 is TGTGCCAGCAGTTTTTCGCCGGGACTAGGGTCTAGCACAGATACGCAGTATTTT. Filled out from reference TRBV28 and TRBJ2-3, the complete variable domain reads DVKVTQSSRYLVKRTGEKVFLECVQDMDHENMFWYRQDPGLGLRLIYFSYDVKMKEKGDIPEGYSVSREKKERFSLILESASTNQTSMYLCASSFSPGLGSSTDTQYFGPGTRLTVL.

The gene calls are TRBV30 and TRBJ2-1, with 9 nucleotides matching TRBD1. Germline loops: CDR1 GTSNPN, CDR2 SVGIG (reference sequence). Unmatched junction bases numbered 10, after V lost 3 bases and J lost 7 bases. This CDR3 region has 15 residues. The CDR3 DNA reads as TGTGCCTGGAGCAAGAGACAGGGGGTTTTGAATGAGCAGTTCTTC. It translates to CAWSKRQGVLNEQFF.

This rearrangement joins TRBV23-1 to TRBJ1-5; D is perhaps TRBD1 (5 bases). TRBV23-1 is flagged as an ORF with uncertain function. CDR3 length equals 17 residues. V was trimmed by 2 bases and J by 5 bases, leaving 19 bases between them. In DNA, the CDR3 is TGCGCCAGCAGTCAAGGGAAACCGGGACGGAGTGATCAGCCCCAGCATTTT. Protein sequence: CASSQGKPGRSDQPQHF.

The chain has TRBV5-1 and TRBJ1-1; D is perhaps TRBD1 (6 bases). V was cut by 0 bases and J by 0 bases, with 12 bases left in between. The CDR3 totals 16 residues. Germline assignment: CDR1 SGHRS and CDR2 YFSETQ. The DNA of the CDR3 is TGCGCCAGCAGCTTGGTTCCCGGACAGTTGAACACTGAAGCTTTCTTT. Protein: CASSLVPGQLNTEAFF.